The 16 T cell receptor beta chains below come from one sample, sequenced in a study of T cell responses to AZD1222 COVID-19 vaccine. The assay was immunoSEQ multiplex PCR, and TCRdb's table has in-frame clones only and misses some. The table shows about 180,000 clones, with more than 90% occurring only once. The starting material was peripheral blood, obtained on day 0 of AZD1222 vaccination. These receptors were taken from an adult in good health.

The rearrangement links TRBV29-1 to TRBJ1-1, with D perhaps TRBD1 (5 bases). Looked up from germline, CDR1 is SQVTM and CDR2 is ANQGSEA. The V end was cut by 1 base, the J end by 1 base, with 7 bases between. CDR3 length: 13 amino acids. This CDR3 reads CSVEGQQNTEAFF. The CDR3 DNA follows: TGCAGCGTTGAAGGACAGCAGAACACTGAAGCTTTCTTT.

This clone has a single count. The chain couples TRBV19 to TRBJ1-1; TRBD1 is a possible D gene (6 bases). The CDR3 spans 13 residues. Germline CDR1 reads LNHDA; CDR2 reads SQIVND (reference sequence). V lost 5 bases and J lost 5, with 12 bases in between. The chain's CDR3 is CASSAQGWTEAFF. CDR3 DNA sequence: TGTGCCAGTAGTGCACAGGGCTGGACTGAAGCTTTCTTT.

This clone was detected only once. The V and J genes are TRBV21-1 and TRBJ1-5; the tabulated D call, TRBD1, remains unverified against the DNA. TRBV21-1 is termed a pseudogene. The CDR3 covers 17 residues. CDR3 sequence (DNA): TGTGCCAGCAGCAAAGTTGGCGAGGACAGGGATAATCAGCCCCAGCATTTT. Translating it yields CASSKVGEDRDNQPQHF.

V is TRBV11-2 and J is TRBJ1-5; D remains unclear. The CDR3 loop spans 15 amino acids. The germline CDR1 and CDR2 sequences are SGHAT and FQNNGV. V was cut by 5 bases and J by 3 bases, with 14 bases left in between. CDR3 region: CASSRGIGLNQPQHF. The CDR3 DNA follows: TGTGCCAGCAGCCGAGGGATCGGACTCAATCAGCCCCAGCATTTT.

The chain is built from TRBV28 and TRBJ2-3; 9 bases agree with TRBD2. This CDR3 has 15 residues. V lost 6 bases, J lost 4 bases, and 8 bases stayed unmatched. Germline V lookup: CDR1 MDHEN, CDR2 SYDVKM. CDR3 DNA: TGTGCCAGCAGAATTACAGCGGGAGGTGCAGATACGCAGTATTTT. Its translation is CASRITAGGADTQYF.

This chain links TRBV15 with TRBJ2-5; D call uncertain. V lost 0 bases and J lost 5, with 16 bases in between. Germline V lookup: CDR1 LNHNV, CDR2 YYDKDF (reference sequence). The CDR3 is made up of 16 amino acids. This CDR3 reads CATSRDIFGGMETQYF. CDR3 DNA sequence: TGTGCCACCAGCAGAGATATTTTCGGTGGGATGGAGACCCAGTACTTC.

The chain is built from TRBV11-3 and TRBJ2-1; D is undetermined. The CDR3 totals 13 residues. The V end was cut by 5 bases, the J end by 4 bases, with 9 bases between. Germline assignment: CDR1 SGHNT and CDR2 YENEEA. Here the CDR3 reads CASSEAGYNEQFF. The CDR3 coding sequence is TGTGCCAGCAGCGAAGCAGGTTACAATGAGCAGTTCTTC.

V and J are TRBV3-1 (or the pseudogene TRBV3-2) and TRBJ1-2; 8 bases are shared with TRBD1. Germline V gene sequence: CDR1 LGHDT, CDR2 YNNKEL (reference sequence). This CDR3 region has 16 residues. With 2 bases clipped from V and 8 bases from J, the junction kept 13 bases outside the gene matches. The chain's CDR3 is CASSQIGPAGGEGYTF. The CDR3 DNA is TGTGCCAGCAGCCAAATTGGGCCCGCAGGGGGCGAGGGCTACACCTTC.

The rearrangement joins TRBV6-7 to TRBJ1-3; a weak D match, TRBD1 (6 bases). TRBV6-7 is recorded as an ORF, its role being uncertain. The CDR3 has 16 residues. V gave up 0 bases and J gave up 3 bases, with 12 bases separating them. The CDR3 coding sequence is TGTGCCAGCAGTTACTCGGGGGCAAACCATGGAAACACCATATATTTT. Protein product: CASSYSGANHGNTIYF.

Here the CDR3 reads CASSLAETNEKLFF. CDR3 in DNA: TGTGCCAGCAGCTTAGCAGAAACTAATGAAAAACTGTTTTTT. The rearrangement uses TRBV7-9 and TRBJ1-4; D remains ambiguous. This CDR3 has 14 residues. V was clipped by 0 bases and J by 1 base, with 3 bases between them. The germline V gene encodes CDR1 SEHNR and CDR2 FQNEAQ (reference sequence).

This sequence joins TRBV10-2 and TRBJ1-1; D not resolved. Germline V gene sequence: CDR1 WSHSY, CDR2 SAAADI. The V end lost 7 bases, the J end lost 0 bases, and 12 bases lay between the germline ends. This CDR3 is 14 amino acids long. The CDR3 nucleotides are TGCGCCAGCATTCCGACGGATATGAACACTGAAGCTTTCTTT. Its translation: CASIPTDMNTEAFF.

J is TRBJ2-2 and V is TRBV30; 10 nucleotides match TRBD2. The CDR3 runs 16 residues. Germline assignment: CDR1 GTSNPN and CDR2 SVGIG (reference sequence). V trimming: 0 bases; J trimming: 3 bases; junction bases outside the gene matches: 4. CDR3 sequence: CAWSVVGLAYTGELFF. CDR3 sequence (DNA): TGTGCCTGGAGTGTGGTGGGACTAGCGTACACCGGGGAGCTGTTTTTT. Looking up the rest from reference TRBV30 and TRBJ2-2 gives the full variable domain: SQTIHQWPATLVQPVGSPLSLECTVEGTSNPNLYWYRQAAGRGLQLLFYSVGIGQISSEVPQNLSASRPQDRQFILSSKKLLLSDSGFYLCAWSVVGLAYTGELFFGEGSRLTVL.

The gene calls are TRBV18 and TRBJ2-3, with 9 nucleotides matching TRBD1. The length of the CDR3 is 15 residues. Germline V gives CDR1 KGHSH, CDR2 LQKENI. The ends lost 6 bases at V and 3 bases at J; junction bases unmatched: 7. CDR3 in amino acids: CASSAGTGRTDTQYF. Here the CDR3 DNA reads TGTGCCAGCTCGGCCGGGACAGGGAGAACAGATACGCAGTATTTT.

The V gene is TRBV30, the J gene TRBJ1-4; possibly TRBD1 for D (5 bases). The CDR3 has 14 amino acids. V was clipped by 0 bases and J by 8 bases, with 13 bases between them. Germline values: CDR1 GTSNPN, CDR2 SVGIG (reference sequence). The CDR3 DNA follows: TGTGCCTGGAGTGTGGGGCCCATGAGGGAAAAACTGTTTTTT. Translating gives CAWSVGPMREKLFF.

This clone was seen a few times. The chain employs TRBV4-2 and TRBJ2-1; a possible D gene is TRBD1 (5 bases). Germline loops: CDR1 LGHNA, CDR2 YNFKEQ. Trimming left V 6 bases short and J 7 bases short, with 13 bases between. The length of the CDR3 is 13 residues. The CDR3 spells CASSSVKGNEQFF. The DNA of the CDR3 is TGTGCCAGCAGTTCCGTAAAGGGGAATGAGCAGTTCTTC.

In nucleotides, the CDR3 is TGTGCCACCACAGGACTTATCAATCAGCCCCAGCATTTT. This gives the protein CATTGLINQPQHF. The gene calls are TRBV28 and TRBJ1-5, with D maybe TRBD1 (5 bases). There are 13 residues in the CDR3. Germline-derived CDR1 and CDR2 are MDHEN and SYDVKM. With 10 bases removed from V and 3 bases from J, the gap between germline ends came to 13 bases.